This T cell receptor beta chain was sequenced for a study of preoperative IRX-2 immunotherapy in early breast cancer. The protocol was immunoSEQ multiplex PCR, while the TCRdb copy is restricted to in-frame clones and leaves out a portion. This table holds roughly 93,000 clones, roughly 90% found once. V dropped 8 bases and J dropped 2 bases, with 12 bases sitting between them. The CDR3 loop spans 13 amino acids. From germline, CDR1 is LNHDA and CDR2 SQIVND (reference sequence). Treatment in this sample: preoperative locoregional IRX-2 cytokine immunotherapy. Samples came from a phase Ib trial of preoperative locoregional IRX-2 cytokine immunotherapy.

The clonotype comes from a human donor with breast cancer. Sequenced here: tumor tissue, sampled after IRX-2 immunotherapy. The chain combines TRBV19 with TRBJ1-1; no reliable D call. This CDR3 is CASSARDNTEAFF. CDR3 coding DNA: TGTGCCAGTTCGGCCCGAGATAACACTGAAGCTTTCTTT.